Listed here are 27 T cell receptor beta chains from one sample, sequenced in a study of shared clonotypes between healthy human individuals. Libraries were prepared by immunoSEQ multiplex PCR; TCRdb keeps only in-frame clonotypes and omits some of them. The sample carries about 2.3 million clones, just under 95% recorded once. Sequenced: naive CD4+ T cells from PBMCs. Regarding subset: CD45RA+ positively selected. These receptors were collected from a man younger than 35 in good health. Some clones in this sample may be carry-over from other donors' samples.

The V gene is TRBV5-5, the J gene TRBJ1-1; perhaps TRBD1 as D (5 bases). Looked up from germline, CDR1 is SGHKS and CDR2 is YYEKEE (reference sequence). The CDR3 covers 13 residues. The V gene lost 6 bases and the J gene lost 4 bases, with 13 bases spanning the gap. CDR3 in amino acids: CASNLGGGTEAFF. CDR3 sequence (DNA): TGTGCCAGCAACCTCGGGGGGGGCACTGAAGCTTTCTTT. The complete variable domain, with remaining parts taken from reference TRBV5-5 and TRBJ1-1, reads DAGVTQSPTHLIKTRGQQVTLRCSPISGHKSVSWYQQVLGQGPQFIFQYYEKEERGRGNFPDRFSARQFPNYSSELNVNALLLGDSALYLCASNLGGGTEAFFGQGTRLTVV.

The genes are TRBV19 and TRBJ2-1; TRBD2 matches at 7 bases. The CDR3 contains 16 residues. Germline lookup yields CDR1 LNHDA and CDR2 SQIVND (reference sequence). Trimming at V came to 6 bases and at J to 8 bases, leaving 16 bases not matched to a gene. CDR3 nucleotide sequence: TGTGCCAGTAGCCCTCTGAGGGGCCTAGCGGTCTATGAGCAGTTCTTC. Encoded protein: CASSPLRGLAVYEQFF.

V gene TRBV14 combines with J gene TRBJ2-2; no reliable D call. Trimming removed 6 bases at V and 4 bases at J, with 9 bases between. This CDR3 is built from 13 residues. Germline CDR1 is SGHDN and CDR2 is FVKESK. CDR3 sequence (DNA): TGTGCCAGCAGTATAACAACCACCGGGGAGCTGTTTTTT. It yields the protein CASSITTTGELFF.

This clone was observed a handful of times. The CDR3 protein is CASSLSRGETEAFF. In DNA, the CDR3 is TGCGCCAGCAGCTTGTCCAGGGGGGAAACTGAAGCTTTCTTT. The J gene is TRBJ1-1, the V gene TRBV5-1; 7 bases agree with TRBD1. The V and J ends lost 1 base and 5 bases, in that order; junction bases with no gene match: 5. Germline-derived CDR1 and CDR2 are SGHRS and YFSETQ. This CDR3 comprises 14 residues. The whole variable domain, filled in from reference TRBV5-1 and TRBJ1-1, reads KAGVTQTPRYLIKTRGQQVTLSCSPISGHRSVSWYQQTPGQGLQFLFEYFSETQRNKGNFPGRFSGRQFSNSRSEMNVSTLELGDSALYLCASSLSRGETEAFFGQGTRLTVV.

The CDR3 sequence: CATSGGRGYAGNTIYF. Here the CDR3 DNA reads TGTGCCACCAGCGGAGGGAGAGGGTACGCTGGAAACACCATATATTTT. The chain joins TRBV15 to TRBJ1-3; D is ambiguous. CDR3 length equals 16 residues. Germline assignment: CDR1 LNHNV and CDR2 YYDKDF (reference sequence). Trimming left V 5 bases short and J 2 bases short, with 16 bases between.

The V call is TRBV28, the J call TRBJ2-1, with 16 bases that match TRBD2. J gave up 5 bases and V 3 bases, and 7 bases lay outside the gene matches. This CDR3 has 18 residues. The germline V gene has CDR1 MDHEN and CDR2 SYDVKM. This chain's CDR3 is CASSLGLAGGPRDNEQFF. The CDR3 DNA reads TGTGCCAGCAGTTTGGGACTAGCGGGAGGGCCTCGGGACAATGAGCAGTTCTTC.

The chain is built from TRBV2 and TRBJ1-2; 7 bases are a match to TRBD1. Germline lookup yields CDR1 SNHLY and CDR2 FYNNEI. J lost 6 bases, V lost 1 base, and 8 bases had no gene match. This CDR3 is built from 15 residues. CDR3: CASSEGRGQAHGYTF. CDR3 sequence (DNA): TGTGCCAGCAGTGAAGGACGAGGACAGGCACATGGCTACACCTTC.

The CDR3 loop reads CASSLPGTGISDTQYF. CDR3 bases: TGTGCCAGCAGCTTGCCCGGGACAGGGATCTCAGATACGCAGTATTTT. The chain has TRBV7-2 and TRBJ2-3, with 9 nucleotides matching TRBD1. The ends lost 3 bases at V and 4 bases at J; junction bases unmatched: 8. Looked up from germline, CDR1 is SGHTA and CDR2 is FQGNSA. The CDR3 runs 16 residues.

The chain uses TRBV7-9 and TRBJ1-1, with D tentatively TRBD1 (6 bases). The CDR3 has 13 amino acids. Germline CDR1 SEHNR, CDR2 FQNEAQ (reference sequence). V was shortened by 8 bases and J by 3 bases, with 13 bases between the two germline ends. CDR3 DNA: TGTGCCAGCCGATGGGGGCAGGACACTGAAGCTTTCTTT. It codes for CASRWGQDTEAFF.

V usage is TRBV5-1 and J usage is TRBJ2-7, with D possibly TRBD2 on 6 matching bases. CDR1 is SGHRS and CDR2 is YFSETQ in the germline V gene. Trimming shortened V by 0 bases and J by 6 bases, and 10 bases separated the two germline ends. The CDR3 has 13 residues. The DNA of the CDR3 is TGCGCCAGCAGCTTGGGTCGGGAGTTCGAGCAGTACTTC. Translated: CASSLGREFEQYF.

The chain joins TRBV7-9 to TRBJ1-1; D not certain. Between the trimmed V and J ends, which lost 1 base and 4 bases, there was a span of 7 bases. CDR1 is SEHNR and CDR2 is FQNEAQ in the germline V gene (reference sequence). The CDR3 is 13 amino acids. CDR3 coding DNA: TGTGCCAGCAGCTTAGTTACGGGCACTGAAGCTTTCTTT. Protein product: CASSLVTGTEAFF.

The CDR3 nucleotides read TGTGCCAGCAGTTACTCGCCTAGCGGGAGTGTCTACGAGCAGTACTTC. This encodes CASSYSPSGSVYEQYF. The chain combines TRBV6-5 with TRBJ2-7, with TRBD2 matching over 10 bases. Losses at the gene ends were 0 bases for V and 3 bases for J; bases not matched to a gene: 5. CDR3 length equals 16 residues. CDR1 is MNHEY, CDR2 SVGAGI, per germline.

The V and J genes are TRBV29-1 and TRBJ2-5; 11 nucleotides match TRBD1. This CDR3 has 14 residues. The V gene end was trimmed by 4 bases and the J gene end by 4 bases; junction bases not matched to a gene: 5. CDR1 is SQVTM and CDR2 is ANQGSEA in the germline V gene. The CDR3 region has the DNA TGCAGCGTTGGAAAGGGACAGGGGGGAGAGACCCAGTACTTC. Amino acid sequence: CSVGKGQGGETQYF.

The genes are TRBV6-1 and TRBJ2-7, with 12 bases lining up with TRBD2. The CDR3 totals 15 residues. Germline CDR1 MNHNS, CDR2 SASEGT. The V gene end was trimmed by 6 bases and the J gene end by 0 bases; junction bases not matched to a gene: 3. CDR3 nucleotides: TGTGCCAGCAGCCGACTAGCGGGAGACTCCTACGAGCAGTACTTC. This gives the protein CASSRLAGDSYEQYF.

The chain's CDR3 is CASSLIQAHEQYF. The CDR3 DNA reads TGTGCCAGCAGTTTGATCCAAGCCCACGAGCAGTACTTC. This chain uses TRBV27 with TRBJ2-7; no firm D call. V was clipped by 3 bases and J by 5 bases, with 11 bases between them. Per the germline V gene, CDR1 is MNHEY and CDR2 is SMNVEV (reference sequence). The CDR3 is made up of 13 amino acids.

This chain joins TRBV9 and TRBJ2-5, with TRBD2 as a possible D gene (6 bases). Trimming cost V 0 bases and J 1 base, with 10 bases left between them. CDR1 and CDR2 (germline): SGDLS, YYNGEE. The CDR3 is made up of 15 amino acids. CDR3 DNA sequence: TGTGCCAGCAGCGTAGGGAGCGGGCCCCAAGAGACCCAGTACTTC. It specifies CASSVGSGPQETQYF. Complete variable domain (other parts from reference TRBV9 and TRBJ2-5): DSGVTQTPKHLITATGQRVTLRCSPRSGDLSVYWYQQSLDQGLQFLIQYYNGEERAKGNILERFSAQQFPDLHSELNLSSLELGDSALYFCASSVGSGPQETQYFGPGTRLLVL.

The chain couples TRBV5-5 to TRBJ1-1; D unclear. Germline CDR1 is SGHKS and CDR2 is YYEKEE (reference sequence). V was trimmed by 1 base and J by 1 base, leaving 8 bases between them. This CDR3 spans 14 amino acids. As DNA, the CDR3 is TGTGCCAGCAGCTTGAGACACCAGAACACTGAAGCTTTCTTT. Its translation is CASSLRHQNTEAFF.

This clone was picked up one time. The chain employs TRBV7-3 and TRBJ2-1; the D gene is possibly TRBD2 (6 bases). The CDR3 contains 14 residues. CDR1 is SGHTA, CDR2 FQGTGA, per germline. V lost 5 bases and J lost 9, with 17 bases in between. CDR3 DNA: TGTGCCAGCAGCCTCACTGGGGGGTTAGCTGAGCAGTTCTTC. This codes for CASSLTGGLAEQFF.

This chain links TRBV27 with TRBJ2-2, with 8 nucleotides matching TRBD2. Germline-derived CDR1 and CDR2 are MNHEY and SMNVEV (reference sequence). The CDR3 sequence is 15 residues long. V dropped 3 bases and J dropped 4; count of bases not matched to a gene: 4. In DNA, the CDR3 is TGTGCCAGCAGTTTTGGGCTAGCGGGCACCGGGGAGCTGTTTTTT. The encoded protein is CASSFGLAGTGELFF.

The rearrangement links TRBV6-6 to TRBJ1-3; D is unresolved. The CDR3 runs to 13 residues. Germline assignment: CDR1 MNHNY and CDR2 SVGAGI (reference sequence). Trimming removed 5 bases at V and 0 bases at J, with 5 bases between. The CDR3: CASSRGSGNTIYF. The CDR3 DNA reads as TGTGCCAGCAGTCGCGGCTCTGGAAACACCATATATTTT.

The gene calls are TRBV19 and TRBJ1-4; TRBD1 agrees at 9 bases. Unmatched junction bases numbered 10, after V lost 8 bases and J lost 6 bases. The CDR3 consists of 15 residues. Germline CDR1 reads LNHDA; CDR2 reads SQIVND (reference sequence). CDR3 sequence reads: CASRNRGQADEKLFF. In nucleotides, the CDR3 is TGTGCCAGTCGAAACAGGGGGCAGGCGGATGAAAAACTGTTTTTT.

The rearrangement links TRBV10-1 to TRBJ2-7; D not certain. V lost 5 bases to trimming and J lost 0 bases, with 14 bases between them. This CDR3 is 15 amino acids long. Germline V gene data show CDR1 as WNHNN and CDR2 as SYGVQD (reference sequence). This chain's CDR3 is CASSMQISSSYEQYF. The CDR3 coding sequence is TGCGCCAGCAGTATGCAAATATCGAGCTCCTACGAGCAGTACTTC.

The chain combines TRBV29-1 with TRBJ1-5; the D gene is possibly TRBD1 (5 bases). The CDR3 consists of 13 residues. CDR1 is SQVTM and CDR2 is ANQGSEA in the germline V gene. Trimming stripped 6 bases from V and 5 bases from J, with 14 bases between. This chain's CDR3 is CSVAGGLDQPQHF. The CDR3 nucleotides read TGCAGCGTCGCCGGGGGGTTGGATCAGCCCCAGCATTTT. Full variable domain (missing parts from reference TRBV29-1 and TRBJ1-5): SAVISQKPSRDICQRGTSLTIQCQVDSQVTMMFWYRQQPGQSLTLIATANQGSEATYESGFVIDKFPISRPNLTFSTLTVSNMSPEDSSIYLCSVAGGLDQPQHFGDGTRLSIL.

The chain is built from TRBV7-6 and TRBJ1-3; D uncertain. The CDR3 loop spans 17 amino acids. V shed 5 bases and J shed 0 bases, with 17 bases lying between them. CDR1 is SGHVS and CDR2 is FNYEAQ in the germline V gene. Here the CDR3 DNA reads TGTGCCAGCAGCCCCACTGGGGTCACCAGCTCTGGAAACACCATATATTTT. Translating it yields CASSPTGVTSSGNTIYF.

The chain couples TRBV19 to TRBJ2-3, with TRBD2 matching over 8 bases. The trim removed 6 bases at V and 5 bases at J, leaving 13 bases unmatched. CDR3 length: 16 residues. The germline CDR1 and CDR2 sequences are LNHDA and SQIVND (reference sequence). CDR3 nucleotides: TGTGCCAGTAGCGACGGCGGGGGGAGGGCCCGAGATACGCAGTATTTT. It codes for CASSDGGGRARDTQYF.

The chain carries TRBV5-1 and TRBJ2-7; 9 nucleotides match TRBD2. Germline values: CDR1 SGHRS, CDR2 YFSETQ. The CDR3 contains 15 residues. V lost 4 bases and J lost 1; bases outside the gene matches: 6. CDR3 sequence: CASSPGAGGSYEQYF. CDR3 DNA: TGCGCCAGCAGCCCCGGGGCGGGAGGGTCCTACGAGCAGTACTTC.

The chain carries TRBV5-8 and TRBJ2-3; D uncertain. V shed 2 bases and J shed 0 bases, with 7 bases lying between them. This CDR3 region has 14 residues. Germline CDR1 reads SGHTS; CDR2 reads YDEGEE. This chain's CDR3 is CASSLSYSTDTQYF. In DNA, the CDR3 is TGTGCCAGCAGCTTATCTTACAGCACAGATACGCAGTATTTT.